This T cell receptor (beta chain) comes out of a study of PD-L1 blockade in urothelial cancer. With respect to this clone: At the DNA level, this CDR3 is encoded by other sequences in the same sample as well.

From germline, CDR1 is SGHRS and CDR2 YFSETQ. The CDR3 is 14 residues long. With V trimmed by 0 bases and J by 4 bases, 0 bases remained unmatched. TCRdb's table, derived via immunoSEQ multiplex PCR, lists solely in-frame clones and lacks some. The repertoire has 20,000 to 25,000 clones, 80% to 85% of them found once; the top ten carry roughly a tenth. The receptor was isolated from a man aged 65 to 79 with urothelial cancer. Sequenced material: PBMCs, taken around atezolizumab (anti-PD-L1) treatment. V usage is TRBV5-1 and J usage is TRBJ2-3; the match to TRBD1 covers 9 bases. The CDR3, as DNA: TGCGCCAGCAGCTTGGGACAGGGGGCAGATACGCAGTATTTT. It codes for CASSLGQGADTQYF. Full variable domain (outside the CDR3, taken from reference TRBV5-1 and TRBJ2-3): KAGVTQTPRYLIKTRGQQVTLSCSPISGHRSVSWYQQTPGQGLQFLFEYFSETQRNKGNFPGRFSGRQFSNSRSEMNVSTLELGDSALYLCASSLGQGADTQYFGPGTRLTVL.